The clone carrying this T cell receptor beta chain was found many times. Its specificity is unknown. These data belong to a study of T cells in Graves' hyperthyroidism and ophthalmopathy. Notes on the study in general: Among thyroid clonotypes expanded above 0.001, most also appeared in blood.

Template material for amplifying TCR beta CDR3 regions consisted of RNA transcripts. First-round RT-PCR of the TCR CDR3 relied on the HTBI primer set. TCRdb fed the multiplex PCR reads into MiXCR, producing one record per CDR3 protein. The table lists 450,000 to 600,000 distinct CDR3 sequences, approximately 15% of them singletons. Germline values: CDR1 SGHNT, CDR2 YENEEA. The CDR3 runs 14 residues. The V gene lost 1 base and the J gene lost 5 bases, with 9 bases spanning the gap. The receptor was isolated from a woman in her 40s with Graves' hyperthyroidism. V is TRBV11-3 and J is TRBJ2-1, with TRBD1 as a possible D gene (6 bases). The sample was blood. In DNA, the CDR3 is TGTGCCAGCAGCTTAGTGGGGGCGCACAATGAGCAGTTCTTC. Amino acid sequence: CASSLVGAHNEQFF.